This T cell receptor (beta chain) was sequenced in a study of CD8 T cells in Susac syndrome. Deletions cut 5 bases from V and 10 bases from J, with 9 bases between. Germline CDR1 is MNHEY and CDR2 is SMNVEV (reference sequence). This CDR3 comprises 11 residues. RNA in amounts of about 0.5 to 1 ug was reverse transcribed with random hexamers. Across 54 Vbeta and 13 Jbeta, TCR beta CDR3 was amplified with immunoSEQ multiplex PCR. TCRdb processed the immunoSEQ multiplex PCR reads anew with MiXCR; each CDR3 protein has one entry. The data contain about 300,000 distinct CDR3 sequences, roughly 85% of them singletons. Sequencing of TCR beta covered CD8+ and CD4+ T cells obtained from blood. The multiple sclerosis controls consisted of treatment-naive patients with relapsing-remitting disease, either stable or active. Bulk CD8+ and CD4+ cells came from magnetic negative isolation; CD8+ TEMRA by FACS.

The chain recombines TRBV27 with TRBJ2-1; no clear D. The sequencing input was CD8+ T cells from PBMCs. The TCR sequence derives from a human donor with multiple sclerosis. For the CDR3, the DNA is TGTGCCAGCAGTCAACTAACGGAGCAGTTCTTC. Residues: CASSQLTEQFF.